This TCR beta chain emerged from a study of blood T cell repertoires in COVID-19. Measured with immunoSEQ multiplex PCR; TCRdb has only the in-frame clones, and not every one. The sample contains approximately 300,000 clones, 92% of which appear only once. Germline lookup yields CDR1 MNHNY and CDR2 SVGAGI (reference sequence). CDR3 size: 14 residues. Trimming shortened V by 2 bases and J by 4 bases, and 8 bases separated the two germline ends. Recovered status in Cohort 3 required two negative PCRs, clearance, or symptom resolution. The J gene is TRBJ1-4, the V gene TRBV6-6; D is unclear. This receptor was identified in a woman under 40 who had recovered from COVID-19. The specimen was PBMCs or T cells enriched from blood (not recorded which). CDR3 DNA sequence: TGTGCCAGCAGTTACCTATCTCGTAATGAAAAACTGTTTTTT. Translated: CASSYLSRNEKLFF.